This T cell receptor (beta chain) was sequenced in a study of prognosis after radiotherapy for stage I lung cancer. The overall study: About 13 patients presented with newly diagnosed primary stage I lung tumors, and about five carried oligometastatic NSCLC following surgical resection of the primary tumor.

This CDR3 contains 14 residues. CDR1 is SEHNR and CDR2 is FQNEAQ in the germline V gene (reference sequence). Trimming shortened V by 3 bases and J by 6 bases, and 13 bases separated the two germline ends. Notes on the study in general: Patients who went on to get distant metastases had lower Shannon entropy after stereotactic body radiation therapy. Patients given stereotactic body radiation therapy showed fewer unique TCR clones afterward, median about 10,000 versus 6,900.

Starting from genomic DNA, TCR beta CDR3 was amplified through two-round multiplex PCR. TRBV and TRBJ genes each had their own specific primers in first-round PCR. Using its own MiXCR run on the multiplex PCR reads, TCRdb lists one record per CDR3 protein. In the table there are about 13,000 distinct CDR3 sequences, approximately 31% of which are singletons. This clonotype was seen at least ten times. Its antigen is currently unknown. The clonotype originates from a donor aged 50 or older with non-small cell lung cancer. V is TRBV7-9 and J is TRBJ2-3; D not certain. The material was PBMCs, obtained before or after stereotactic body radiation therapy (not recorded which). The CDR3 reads CASSLGTAVDTQYF. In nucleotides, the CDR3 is TGTGCCAGCAGCTTGGGCACGGCCGTCGATACGCAGTATTTT.